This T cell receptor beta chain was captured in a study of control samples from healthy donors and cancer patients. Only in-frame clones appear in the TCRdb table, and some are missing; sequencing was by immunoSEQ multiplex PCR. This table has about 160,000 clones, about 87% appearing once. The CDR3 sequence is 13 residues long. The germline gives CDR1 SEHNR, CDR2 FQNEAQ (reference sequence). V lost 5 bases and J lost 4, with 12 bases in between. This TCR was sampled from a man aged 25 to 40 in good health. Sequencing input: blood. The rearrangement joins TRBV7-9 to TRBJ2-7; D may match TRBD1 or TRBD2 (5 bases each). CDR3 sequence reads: CASSGTEQYEQYF. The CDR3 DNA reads TGTGCCAGCAGCGGGACGGAACAATACGAGCAGTACTTC.